The present T cell receptor (beta chain) was sequenced within a study of T-cell reconstitution after alpha-beta-depleted transplantation in children. This clonotype was counted many times. Its specificity is unknown. The authors prepared the TCRbeta library with unique molecular identifiers. TCRdb processed the PCR reads anew with MiXCR; each CDR3 protein has one entry. The table shows around 700,000 distinct CDR3 sequences, with around 12% occurring only once. J gave up 0 bases and V 1 base, and 11 bases lay outside the gene matches. The CDR3 runs to 19 residues. Germline CDR1 reads SGHVS; CDR2 reads FQNEAQ. General study findings and limits: Newly produced T cells mostly accounted for T-cell counts and diversity one year post-transplant. Two months or so post-transplant, alpha-beta T cells reportedly derived from several hundred expanded graft clones.

The sequencing used PBMCs, collected before TCRalphabeta/CD19-depleted stem cell transplant. The chain carries TRBV7-8 and TRBJ2-1, with 8 bases aligning to TRBD1. This clonotype was obtained from a girl aged 2-15 years with congenital amegakaryocytic thrombocytopenia, due to receive a stem cell transplant. The CDR3 here is CASSLGTGRFSRSYNEQFF. CDR3 nucleotides: TGTGCCAGCAGCTTAGGGACAGGGAGGTTCTCTCGCTCCTACAATGAGCAGTTCTTC.